The clone carrying this T cell receptor beta chain was found many times. TCRdb ran MiXCR on the RT-PCR reads and lists one entry per CDR3 protein. The sample has 550,000 to 750,000 distinct CDR3 sequences, more than 13% seen once; the top ten hold 3.6%. This CDR3 is built from 17 residues. V dropped 1 base and J dropped 1 base, with 15 bases sitting between them. Sequencing was performed on memory CD4+ T cells from blood. The V gene is TRBV12-3 or TRBV12-4, the J gene TRBJ2-3; the D gene is possibly TRBD1 (6 bases). This clonotype was obtained from a female donor in good health, serving as a healthy control. The CDR3 sequence: CASSLGERTVGTDTQYF. CDR3 nucleotide sequence: TGTGCCAGCAGTTTAGGCGAGAGGACAGTAGGCACAGATACGCAGTATTTT.